The 13 T cell receptor beta chains given below trace back to one sample, sequenced in a study of T-cell reconstitution after alpha-beta-depleted transplantation in children. TCRbeta library construction was performed incorporating unique molecular identifiers. TCRdb itself ran the PCR reads through MiXCR, one entry per CDR3 protein. The table lists around 600,000 distinct CDR3 sequences, 16% of them singletons. Sequences were derived from PBMCs from the stem cell graft donor, sampled from the stem cell graft. These receptors originate from a human donor who donated a stem cell graft to a child with acute myeloid leukemia.

Worth noting for this clonotype: A much bigger clone sits one base away, suggesting this may be a read error. The CDR3 does not end in the conserved phenylalanine or tryptophan, so this is likely a read error. The chain links TRBV6-4 to TRBJ2-2, with D possibly TRBD2 on 7 matching bases. Germline values: CDR1 MRHNA, CDR2 SNTAGT. With 5 bases removed from V and 3 bases from J, the gap between germline ends came to 16 bases. The CDR3 spans 16 residues. CDR3 in amino acids: CASSLRGGSYTGELFL. The DNA of the CDR3 is TGTGCCAGCAGTTTGAGGGGGGGGTCCTACACCGGGGAGCTGTTTCTT.

V is TRBV7-7 and J is TRBJ2-2; D might be TRBD1 or TRBD2, each matching 5 bases. In germline, CDR1 is SSHAT, CDR2 FNYEAQ (reference sequence). V shed 5 bases and J shed 10 bases, with 17 bases lying between them. CDR3 length equals 14 residues. The CDR3 loop reads CASSLPGKGKELFF. CDR3 sequence (DNA): TGTGCCAGCAGCCTGCCGGGGAAGGGGAAGGAGCTGTTTTTT.

This clonotype was seen a few times. The CDR3 spells CASTAGGRYEQYF. In DNA, the CDR3 is TGTGCCAGCACTGCAGGGGGCCGGTACGAGCAGTACTTC. The J gene is TRBJ2-7, the V gene TRBV27; 8 bases fit TRBD1. V was clipped by 7 bases and J by 4 bases; unmatched bases: 6. CDR1 and CDR2 (germline): MNHEY, SMNVEV (reference sequence). The CDR3 sequence is 13 residues long.

Many counts were recorded for this clonotype. The chain uses TRBV10-3 and TRBJ2-7; 14 nucleotides line up with TRBD2. With V trimmed by 2 bases and J by 5 bases, 5 bases remained unmatched. The CDR3 length is 16 residues. From germline, CDR1 is ENHRY and CDR2 SYGVKD. This CDR3 is CAISEVTSGGADEQYV. CDR3 nucleotides: TGTGCCATCAGTGAGGTGACTAGCGGGGGGGCCGACGAGCAGTACGTC.

J is TRBJ2-2 and V is TRBV7-2, with D unresolved. Germline V gives CDR1 SGHTA, CDR2 FQGNSA. The V and J ends lost 3 bases and 6 bases respectively, with 14 bases between them. This CDR3 contains 15 residues. The CDR3: CASSFLGYRAGELFF. CDR3 bases: TGTGCCAGCAGCTTCCTCGGGTATAGGGCCGGGGAGCTGTTTTTT.

There are many counts of this clonotype. V gene TRBV12-3 or TRBV12-4 combines with J gene TRBJ2-5; unclear D gene. V was shortened by 5 bases and J by 2 bases, with 9 bases between the two germline ends. The length of the CDR3 is 13 residues. The CDR3 spells CASSQVTQETQYF. As DNA, the CDR3 is TGTGCCAGCAGTCAGGTTACTCAAGAGACCCAGTACTTC.

This clonotype showed up just a few times. The chain links TRBV20-1 to TRBJ2-1; 9 bases are a match to TRBD1. This CDR3 has 16 amino acids. The germline V gene encodes CDR1 DFQATT and CDR2 SNEGSKA (reference sequence). J gave up 0 bases and V 4 bases, and 7 bases lay outside the gene matches. CDR3 residues: CSAKGTGWSSYNEQFF. The CDR3 nucleotides read TGCAGTGCTAAGGGGACAGGGTGGAGCTCCTACAATGAGCAGTTCTTC.

There are many counts of this clonotype. V usage is TRBV29-1 and J usage is TRBJ2-2; perhaps TRBD2 as D (5 bases). The CDR3 loop spans 15 amino acids. Germline assignment: CDR1 SQVTM and CDR2 ANQGSEA. Trimming took 4 bases from V and 1 from J, leaving 13 bases between them. CDR3 sequence reads: CSVVKVSGNTGELFF. As DNA, the CDR3 is TGCAGCGTTGTGAAAGTCAGCGGGAACACCGGGGAGCTGTTTTTT.

This clonotype was counted at least ten times. V gene TRBV5-1 combines with J gene TRBJ1-5, with D possibly being TRBD1 (5 bases). The CDR3 length is 15 residues. The V and J ends lost 0 bases and 4 bases respectively, with 11 bases between them. The germline V gene encodes CDR1 SGHRS and CDR2 YFSETQ. Here the CDR3 reads CASSLAGRSNQPQHF. The CDR3, as DNA: TGCGCCAGCAGCTTGGCGGGACGGTCTAATCAGCCCCAGCATTTT. Full variable domain (outside the CDR3, taken from reference TRBV5-1 and TRBJ1-5): KAGVTQTPRYLIKTRGQQVTLSCSPISGHRSVSWYQQTPGQGLQFLFEYFSETQRNKGNFPGRFSGRQFSNSRSEMNVSTLELGDSALYLCASSLAGRSNQPQHFGDGTRLSIL.

This clonotype occurred many times. The chain couples TRBV19 to TRBJ2-7, with D possibly matching TRBD1 (6 bases). Germline V gives CDR1 LNHDA, CDR2 SQIVND (reference sequence). Trimming took 1 base from V and 6 from J, leaving 16 bases between them. The CDR3 consists of 15 residues. CDR3 sequence (DNA): TGTGCCAGTAGTATAGGTACAGGGTCAGTCGGCGAGCAGTACTTC. This gives the protein CASSIGTGSVGEQYF.

Many counts were recorded for this clonotype. V gene TRBV5-1 combines with J gene TRBJ2-6; D not certain. CDR1 is SGHRS and CDR2 is YFSETQ in the germline V gene. The CDR3 runs 19 residues. V was trimmed by 1 base and J by 0 bases, leaving 17 bases between them. Written as DNA, the CDR3 is TGCGCCAGCAGCTTGTCATTACTTATGACCAGCTCTGGGGCCAACGTCCTGACTTTC. Protein: CASSLSLLMTSSGANVLTF. The entire variable domain, with the rest obtained from reference TRBV5-1 and TRBJ2-6, is as follows: KAGVTQTPRYLIKTRGQQVTLSCSPISGHRSVSWYQQTPGQGLQFLFEYFSETQRNKGNFPGRFSGRQFSNSRSEMNVSTLELGDSALYLCASSLSLLMTSSGANVLTFGAGSRLTVL.

The sample holds many counts of this clonotype. V and J are TRBV20-1 and TRBJ2-5; D unresolved. This CDR3 has 13 residues. With 1 base removed from V and 5 bases from J, the gap between germline ends came to 11 bases. Per germline, CDR1 DFQATT and CDR2 SNEGSKA (reference sequence). The CDR3 DNA reads TGCAGTGCTAGAGGGGTGAGGCGGGAGACCCAGTACTTC. Translating it yields CSARGVRRETQYF.

The genes are TRBV5-1 and TRBJ1-6; 12 bases agree with TRBD1. The V and J ends lost 0 bases and 11 bases, in that order; junction bases with no gene match: 6. In germline, CDR1 is SGHRS, CDR2 YFSETQ. The CDR3 covers 16 residues. The DNA for the CDR3 is TGCGCCAGCAGCTTGGTAGGGACAGGGGGCTCCCCACCCCTCCACTTT. Its protein product is CASSLVGTGGSPPLHF.